The T cell receptor (beta chain) described here comes from a study of neurological immune-mediated disorders. A remark on this clonotype: Its target is unknown. This sequence may be a read error, since a much larger clone differs from it by one base.

The V gene lost 3 bases and the J gene lost 5 bases, with 8 bases spanning the gap. CDR3 length: 13 amino acids. TCRdb re-analysed the 5' RACE reads in MiXCR, keeping a single row per CDR3 protein. The data contain about 88,000 distinct CDR3 sequences, roughly 3.5% of them singletons. General observations from the study: HTLV-1-associated myelopathy led in TCR clonal expansion, while multiple sclerosis ranked lowest, below healthy controls.

The sequence derives from a young woman with multiple sclerosis. Specimen: PBMCs. The chain recombines TRBV12-3 or TRBV12-4 with TRBJ1-3; D is undetermined. For the CDR3, the DNA is TGTGCCAGCAGTTTCACCGGACGAAACACCATATATTTT. It yields the protein CASSFTGRNTIYF.